This T cell receptor beta chain was retrieved from a study of blood T cell repertoires in COVID-19. Turning to the study itself: The study drew acute and convalescent COVID-19 samples from the United States, Italy and Spain. Sample material is recorded as cDNA or gDNA derived from T cells, B-cell-depleted T cells, or PBMCs.

Sequencing used immunoSEQ multiplex PCR; TCRdb keeps in-frame clones, though not all of them. Here the sample spans a few hundred thousand clones, 80% to 90% being singletons. In its sample, this clone was seen a few times. Those who participated ranged in age from roughly 18 to 100 years and resided in around 22 US areas. Each participant's cohort was designated according to participant-reported clinical history. The origin of this receptor is a man younger than 40 who had recovered from COVID-19. Material: PBMCs or T cells enriched from blood (not recorded which).

Here the CDR3 DNA reads TGTGCCAGCAGTCGGACAGCCCCCGCGTTTTTACCCGGGGAGCTGTTTTTT. This codes for CASSRTAPAFLPGELFF. The chain has TRBV6-6 and TRBJ2-2; the D gene is possibly TRBD1 (6 bases). V shed 5 bases and J shed 6 bases, with 22 bases lying between them. There are 17 residues in the CDR3. The V gene's germline CDR1 is MNHNY and CDR2 SVGAGI (reference sequence).